The clone carrying this T cell receptor (beta chain) has only one observation. In the authors' workflow: Estimation of nucleated cell counts was performed using reference gene primer amplification. TCRdb's table, derived via immunoSEQ multiplex PCR, lists solely in-frame clones and lacks some. The V and J calls and clone size are taken from that table; D and trimming were inferred from the DNA. In the table there are 180,000 or so clones, 86% of which are singletons. This record belongs to a study of blood T cell repertoires in COVID-19. Study-wide context: Nucleic acid was either cDNA or gDNA, and it came from T cells, B-cell-depleted T cells, or PBMCs.

The CDR3 has 16 residues. V shed 4 bases, J shed 5 bases, and the junction held 9 bases outside the gene matches. The germline CDR1 and CDR2 sequences are KGHDR and SFDVKD. The origin of this receptor is a man between 18 and 35 years old with acute or convalescent COVID-19. V and J are TRBV24-1 and TRBJ2-5, with 10 bases that match TRBD2. The source material was peripheral blood. DNA for the CDR3: TGTGCCACCAGTGAGGGGCTAGCGGGGGTCGGGGAGACCCAGTACTTC. Its translation: CATSEGLAGVGETQYF.